This TCR beta chain was recovered during a study of OX40 agonist ivuxolimab in advanced cancers. TCRdb keeps only in-frame clones here, not all; method: immunoSEQ multiplex PCR. The sample lists about 50,000 clones; around 87% were seen once. V was clipped by 10 bases and J by 4 bases; unmatched bases: 4. CDR3 length equals 14 residues. CDR1 is MNHNS and CDR2 is SASEGT in the germline V gene. This clone occurred a few times. The starting material was CD4+ or CD8+ T cells sorted from blood, obtained in a trial of the OX40 agonist ivuxolimab. This rearrangement joins TRBV6-1 to TRBJ2-3, with TRBD2 matching over 14 bases. The sequence derives from an adult with an advanced solid tumor such as melanoma, head and neck, liver or kidney cancer. The CDR3 loop reads CATTSGGAPDTQYF. The CDR3, as DNA: TGTGCCACGACTAGCGGGGGGGCCCCAGATACGCAGTATTTT.